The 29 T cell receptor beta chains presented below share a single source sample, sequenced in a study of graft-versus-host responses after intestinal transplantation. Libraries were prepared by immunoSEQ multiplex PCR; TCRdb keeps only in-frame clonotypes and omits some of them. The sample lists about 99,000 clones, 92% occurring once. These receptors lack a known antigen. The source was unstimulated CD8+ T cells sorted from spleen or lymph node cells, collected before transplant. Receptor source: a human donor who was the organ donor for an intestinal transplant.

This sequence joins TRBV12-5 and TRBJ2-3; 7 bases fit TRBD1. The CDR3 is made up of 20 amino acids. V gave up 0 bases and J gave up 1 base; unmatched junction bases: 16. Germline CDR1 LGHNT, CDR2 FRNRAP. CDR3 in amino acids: CASGLVRGGIGTDGTDTQYF. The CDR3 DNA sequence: TGTGCTAGTGGTTTGGTACGGGGTGGAATAGGGACAGACGGCACAGATACGCAGTATTTT.

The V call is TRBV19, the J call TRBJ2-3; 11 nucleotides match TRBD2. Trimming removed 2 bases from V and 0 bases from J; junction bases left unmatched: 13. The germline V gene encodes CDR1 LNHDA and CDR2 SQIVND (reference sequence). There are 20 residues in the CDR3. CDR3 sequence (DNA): TGTGCCAGTAGTATAAGACAGGGCAAGACTAGCGGGGAGAGCACAGATACGCAGTATTTT. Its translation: CASSIRQGKTSGESTDTQYF.

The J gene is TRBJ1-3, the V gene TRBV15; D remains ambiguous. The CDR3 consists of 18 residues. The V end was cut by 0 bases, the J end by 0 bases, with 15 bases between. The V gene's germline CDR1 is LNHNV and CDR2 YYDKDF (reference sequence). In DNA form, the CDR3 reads TGTGCCACCAGCAGAGATCCCCAAGCCCATTCCTCTGGAAACACCATATATTTT. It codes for CATSRDPQAHSSGNTIYF.

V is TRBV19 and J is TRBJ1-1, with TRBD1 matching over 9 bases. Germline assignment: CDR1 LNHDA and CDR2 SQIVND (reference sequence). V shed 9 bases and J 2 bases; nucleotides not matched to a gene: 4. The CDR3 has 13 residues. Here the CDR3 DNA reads TGTGCCAGCGAGACAGGGGGAAACACTGAAGCTTTCTTT. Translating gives CASETGGNTEAFF.

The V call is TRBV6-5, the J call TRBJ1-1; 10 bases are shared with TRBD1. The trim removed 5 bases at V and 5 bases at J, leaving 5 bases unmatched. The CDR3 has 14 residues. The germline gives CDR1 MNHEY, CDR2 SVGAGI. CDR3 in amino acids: CASSQTGGGTEAFF. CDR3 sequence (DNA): TGTGCCAGCAGTCAGACAGGGGGCGGAACTGAAGCTTTCTTT.

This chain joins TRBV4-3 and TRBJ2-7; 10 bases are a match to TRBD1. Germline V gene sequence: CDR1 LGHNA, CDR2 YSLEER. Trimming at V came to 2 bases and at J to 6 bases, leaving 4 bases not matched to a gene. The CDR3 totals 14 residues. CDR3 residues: CASSQPGQGSEQYF. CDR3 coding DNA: TGCGCCAGCAGCCAACCGGGACAGGGGTCCGAGCAGTACTTC.

The CDR3 reads CASSGDRTNYGYTF. CDR3 coding DNA: TGCGCCAGCAGTGGGGACAGAACAAACTATGGCTACACCTTC. This chain links TRBV10-2 with TRBJ1-2, with 7 bases aligning to TRBD1. The CDR3 consists of 14 residues. Germline trimming cut 4 bases from V and 2 bases from J; bases unmatched to any gene: 4. Germline V CDR1 and CDR2: WSHSY, SAAADI.

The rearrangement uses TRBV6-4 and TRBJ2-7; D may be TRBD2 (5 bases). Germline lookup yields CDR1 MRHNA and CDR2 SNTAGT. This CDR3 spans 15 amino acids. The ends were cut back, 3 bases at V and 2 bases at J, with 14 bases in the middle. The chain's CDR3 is CASSEKGAGPYEQYF. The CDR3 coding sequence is TGTGCCAGCAGTGAAAAGGGAGCTGGACCCTACGAGCAGTACTTC.

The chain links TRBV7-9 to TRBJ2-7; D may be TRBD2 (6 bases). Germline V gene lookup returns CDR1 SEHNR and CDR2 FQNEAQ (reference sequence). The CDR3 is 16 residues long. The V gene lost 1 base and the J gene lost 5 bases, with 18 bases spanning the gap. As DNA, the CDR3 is TGTGCCAGCAGCTTAGGCCCGGGGGACTTACCCCACGAGCAGTACTTC. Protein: CASSLGPGDLPHEQYF. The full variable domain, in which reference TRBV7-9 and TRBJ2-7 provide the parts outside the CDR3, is DTGVSQNPRHKITKRGQNVTFRCDPISEHNRLYWYRQTLGQGPEFLTYFQNEAQLEKSRLLSDRFSAERPKGSFSTLEIQRTEQGDSAMYLCASSLGPGDLPHEQYFGPGTRLTVT.

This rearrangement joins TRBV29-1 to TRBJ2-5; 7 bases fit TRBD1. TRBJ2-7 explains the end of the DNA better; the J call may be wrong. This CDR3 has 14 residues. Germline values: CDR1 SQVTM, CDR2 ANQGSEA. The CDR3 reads CSVVSGDSSYEQYF. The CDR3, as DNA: TGCAGCGTTGTCTCAGGGGACAGCTCCTACGAGCAGTACTTC.

The CDR3 bases are TGTGCCAGCAGCTTAGAAGCCTTTGGGCCAGAGCAGTTCTTC. Its protein is CASSLEAFGPEQFF. The chain joins TRBV7-8 to TRBJ2-1; the D is unclear. This CDR3 has 14 residues. V lost 1 base to trimming and J lost 10 bases, with 14 bases between them. CDR1 and CDR2 from the germline V gene are SGHVS and FQNEAQ.

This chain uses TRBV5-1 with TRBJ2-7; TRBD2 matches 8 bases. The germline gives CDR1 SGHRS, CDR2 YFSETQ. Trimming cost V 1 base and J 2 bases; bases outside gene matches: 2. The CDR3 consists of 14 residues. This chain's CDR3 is CASSLTGGPYEQYF. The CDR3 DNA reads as TGCGCCAGCAGCTTGACGGGAGGGCCCTACGAGCAGTACTTC.

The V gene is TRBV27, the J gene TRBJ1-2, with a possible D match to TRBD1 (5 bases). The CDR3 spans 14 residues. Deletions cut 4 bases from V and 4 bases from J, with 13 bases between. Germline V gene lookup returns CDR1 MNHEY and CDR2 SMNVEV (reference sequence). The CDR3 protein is CASSSLTGPYGYTF. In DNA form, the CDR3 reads TGTGCCAGCAGTTCCCTAACAGGCCCCTATGGCTACACCTTC.

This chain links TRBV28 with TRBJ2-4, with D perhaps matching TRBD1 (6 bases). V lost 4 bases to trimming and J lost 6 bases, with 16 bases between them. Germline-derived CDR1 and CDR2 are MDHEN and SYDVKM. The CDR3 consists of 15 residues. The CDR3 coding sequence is TGTGCCAGCAGTTCGGGGTGGGGGCGTAGAAACATTCAGTACTTC. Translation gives CASSSGWGRRNIQYF.

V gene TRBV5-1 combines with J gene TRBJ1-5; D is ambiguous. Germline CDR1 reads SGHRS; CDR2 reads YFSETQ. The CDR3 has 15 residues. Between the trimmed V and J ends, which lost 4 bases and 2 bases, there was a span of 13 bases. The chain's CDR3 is CASSNDGGGNQPQHF. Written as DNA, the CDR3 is TGCGCCAGCAGCAACGACGGAGGAGGCAATCAGCCCCAGCATTTT.

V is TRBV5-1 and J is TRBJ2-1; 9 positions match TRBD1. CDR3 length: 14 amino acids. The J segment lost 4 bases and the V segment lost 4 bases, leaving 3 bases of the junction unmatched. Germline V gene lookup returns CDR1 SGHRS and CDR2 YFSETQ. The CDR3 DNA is TGCGCCAGCAGCGCCGGGACAGGGTACAATGAGCAGTTCTTC. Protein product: CASSAGTGYNEQFF. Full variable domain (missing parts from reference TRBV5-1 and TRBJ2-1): KAGVTQTPRYLIKTRGQQVTLSCSPISGHRSVSWYQQTPGQGLQFLFEYFSETQRNKGNFPGRFSGRQFSNSRSEMNVSTLELGDSALYLCASSAGTGYNEQFFGPGTRLTVL.

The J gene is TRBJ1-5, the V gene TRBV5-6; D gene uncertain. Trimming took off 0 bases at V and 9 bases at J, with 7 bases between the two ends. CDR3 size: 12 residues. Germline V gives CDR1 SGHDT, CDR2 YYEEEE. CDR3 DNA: TGTGCCAGCAGCTTGGCGACTGGGCCCCAGCATTTT. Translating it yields CASSLATGPQHF.

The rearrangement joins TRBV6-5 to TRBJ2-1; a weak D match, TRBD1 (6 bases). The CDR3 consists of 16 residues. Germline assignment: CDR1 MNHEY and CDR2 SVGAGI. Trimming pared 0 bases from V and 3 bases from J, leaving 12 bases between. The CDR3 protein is CASSYSTGHFYNEQFF. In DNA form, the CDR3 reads TGTGCCAGCAGTTACTCGACGGGACACTTCTACAATGAGCAGTTCTTC.

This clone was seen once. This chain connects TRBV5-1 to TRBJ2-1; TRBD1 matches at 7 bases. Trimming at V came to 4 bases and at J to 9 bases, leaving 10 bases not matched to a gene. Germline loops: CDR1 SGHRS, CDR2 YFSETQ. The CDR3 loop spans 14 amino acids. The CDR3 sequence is CASSTSTGTPEQFF. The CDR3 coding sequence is TGCGCCAGCAGCACCTCGACAGGGACCCCTGAGCAGTTCTTC.

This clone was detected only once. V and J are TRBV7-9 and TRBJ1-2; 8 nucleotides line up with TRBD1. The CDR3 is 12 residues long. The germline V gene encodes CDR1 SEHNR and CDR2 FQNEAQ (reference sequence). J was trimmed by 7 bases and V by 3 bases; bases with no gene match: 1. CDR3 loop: CASSLTGVGYTF. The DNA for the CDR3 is TGTGCCAGCAGCTTGACAGGGGTTGGCTACACCTTC.

The CDR3 DNA is TGCGCCAGCAGCCGGACAGGGAGCACCTACGAGCAGTACTTC. It is translated as CASSRTGSTYEQYF. This chain joins TRBV4-1 and TRBJ2-7; TRBD1 agrees at 8 bases. This CDR3 contains 14 residues. CDR1 MGHRA and CDR2 YSYEKL come from the germline V gene. Trimming cost V 4 bases and J 2 bases; bases outside gene matches: 4.

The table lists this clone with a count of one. The CDR3 region has the DNA TGTGCCAGCACCTCCAGGGGGCCTGGGTACAATGAGCAGTTCTTC. Amino acid sequence: CASTSRGPGYNEQFF. This chain uses TRBV28 with TRBJ2-1, with 8 bases lining up with TRBD1. J lost 4 bases, V lost 7 bases, and 9 bases had no gene match. The CDR3 sequence is 15 residues long. Germline loops: CDR1 MDHEN, CDR2 SYDVKM.

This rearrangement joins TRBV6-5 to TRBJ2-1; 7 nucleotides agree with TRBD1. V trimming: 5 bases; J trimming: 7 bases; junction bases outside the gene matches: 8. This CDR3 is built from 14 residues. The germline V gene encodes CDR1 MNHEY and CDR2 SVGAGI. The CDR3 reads CASSRQGDGNEQFF. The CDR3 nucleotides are TGTGCCAGCAGTCGACAGGGCGATGGTAATGAGCAGTTCTTC.

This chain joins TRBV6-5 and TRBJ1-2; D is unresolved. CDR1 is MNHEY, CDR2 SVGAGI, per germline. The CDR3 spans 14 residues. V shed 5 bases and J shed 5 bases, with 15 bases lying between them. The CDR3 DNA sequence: TGTGCCAGCAGTGCTGGTCCCTATCCATATGGCTACACCTTC. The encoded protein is CASSAGPYPYGYTF.

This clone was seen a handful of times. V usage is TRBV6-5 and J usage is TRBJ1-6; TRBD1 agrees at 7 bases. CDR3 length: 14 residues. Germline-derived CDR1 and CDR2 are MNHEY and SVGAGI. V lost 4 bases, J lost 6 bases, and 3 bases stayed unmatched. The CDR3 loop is CASSSGQINSPLHF. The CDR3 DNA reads TGTGCCAGCAGTTCGGGACAGATTAATTCACCCCTCCACTTT.

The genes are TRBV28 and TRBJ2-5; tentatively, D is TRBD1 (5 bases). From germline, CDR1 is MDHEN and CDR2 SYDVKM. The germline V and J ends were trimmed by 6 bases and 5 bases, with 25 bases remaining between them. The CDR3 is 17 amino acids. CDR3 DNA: TGTGCCAGCAGCCCTCGGGCCGCTAGGGGTACCCACGAGACCCAGTACTTC. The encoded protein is CASSPRAARGTHETQYF.

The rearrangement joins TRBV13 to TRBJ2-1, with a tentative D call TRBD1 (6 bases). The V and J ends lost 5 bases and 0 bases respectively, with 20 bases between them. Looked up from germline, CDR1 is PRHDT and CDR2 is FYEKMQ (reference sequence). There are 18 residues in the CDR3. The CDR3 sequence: CASSLRRQPGDSYNEQFF. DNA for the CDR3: TGTGCCAGCAGCCTCCGCCGTCAGCCAGGGGACTCCTACAATGAGCAGTTCTTC.

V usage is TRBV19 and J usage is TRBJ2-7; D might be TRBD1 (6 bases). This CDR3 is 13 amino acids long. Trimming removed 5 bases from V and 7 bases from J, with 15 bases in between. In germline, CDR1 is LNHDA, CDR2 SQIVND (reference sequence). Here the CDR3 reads CASSWGPLGEQYF. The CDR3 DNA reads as TGTGCCAGTAGTTGGGGGCCGTTGGGTGAGCAGTACTTC.

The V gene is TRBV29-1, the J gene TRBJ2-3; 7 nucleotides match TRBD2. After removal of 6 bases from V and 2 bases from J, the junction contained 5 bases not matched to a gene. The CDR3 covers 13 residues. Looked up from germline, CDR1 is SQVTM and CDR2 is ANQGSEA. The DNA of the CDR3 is TGCAGCGTCCCAGCGGGACTCACAGATACGCAGTATTTT. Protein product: CSVPAGLTDTQYF.